Listed below are T cell receptor beta chains from one sample, sequenced in a study of T cell repertoires in cytomegalovirus infection. Which antigens these TCRs recognize remains unknown. TCRdb fed the reads into MiXCR, producing one record per CDR3 protein. The sample carries about 480,000 distinct CDR3 sequences, roughly a third recorded once. The starting material was cultured PBMCs, obtained from culture after CMV antigen stimulation. All receptors derive from a human donor in good health (CMV status not recorded). Some clones in this sample may be carry-over from other donors' samples. Each CDR3 is given with its conserved first and last residue. D genes are given only for firm matches. Only part of the rows carry a size: once, few, many, or a class if the clone is expanded.

TRBV4-1	few	TRBD2	TRBJ2-3	CASSQDAGTSGTDTQYF	TGTGCCAGCAGCCAAGATGCCGGGACTAGCGGGACAGATACGCAGTATTTT
TRBV5-1	once	-	TRBJ1-1	CASSQEGSLTEAFF	TGCGCCAGCAGCCAAGAGGGCAGCCTCACTGAAGCTTTCTTT
TRBV12-3/TRBV12-4	-	-	TRBJ2-2	CASSRGAGRNTGELFF	TGTGCCAGCAGTCGTGGAGCAGGGAGAAACACCGGGGAGCTGTTTTTT
TRBV20-1	few	TRBD2	TRBJ2-3	CSAIPSGTTDTQYF	TGCAGTGCTATTCCTAGCGGGACCACAGATACGCAGTATTTT
TRBV7-9	few	-	TRBJ1-1	CASSRPGLGTEAFF	TGTGCCAGCTCCCGTCCAGGGTTGGGCACTGAAGCTTTCTTT
TRBV6-6	-	TRBD2	TRBJ2-5	CASRPSGSDGTQYF	TGTGCCAGCAGGCCGAGCGGGAGCGACGGGACCCAGTACTTC
TRBV7-2	-	TRBD2	TRBJ2-1	CASRRSGLAGVNEQFF	TGTGCCAGCCGGAGGTCTGGACTAGCGGGAGTCAATGAGCAGTTCTTC
TRBV19	-	-	TRBJ2-5	CASALYSQETQYF	TGTGCCAGTGCCCTTTACTCACAAGAGACCCAGTACTTC
TRBV27	few	-	TRBJ1-1	CASSLGIMNTEAFF	TGTGCCAGCAGTTTGGGGATAATGAACACTGAAGCTTTCTTT
TRBV7-9	-	TRBD1	TRBJ1-5	CASSSWGQGSDQPQHF	TGTGCCAGCAGCTCCTGGGGACAGGGTAGCGATCAGCCCCAGCATTTT
TRBV28	-	-	TRBJ2-3	CASKLGGKGDTQYF	TGTGCCAGCAAACTCGGCGGAAAGGGAGATACGCAGTATTTT
TRBV6-6	-	-	TRBJ2-2	CASSFLGAATNTGELFF	TGTGCCAGCAGTTTCCTCGGGGCGGCAACGAACACCGGGGAGCTGTTTTTT
TRBV7-6	-	-	TRBJ1-1	CASSGNGAGQTEAFF	TGTGCCAGCAGCGGTAATGGGGCAGGGCAAACTGAAGCTTTCTTT
TRBV11-3	-	-	TRBJ2-7	CASSLGGLYEQYF	TGTGCCAGCAGCTTAGGAGGGCTTTACGAGCAGTACTTC
TRBV11-2	-	-	TRBJ2-1	CASSSPRGGTFNEQFF	TGTGCCAGCAGCTCGCCTAGGGGCGGGACCTTCAATGAGCAGTTCTTC
TRBV6-6	few	-	TRBJ1-2	CASSYGHRDYGYTF	TGTGCCAGCAGTTACGGGCACAGGGACTATGGCTACACCTTC
TRBV6-5	-	TRBD1	TRBJ1-5	CASRPDNRGRQPQHF	TGTGCCAGCAGACCGGACAACAGGGGGCGACAGCCCCAGCATTTT
TRBV7-2	few	TRBD1	TRBJ2-2	CASSYDRGLGSGELFF	TGTGCCAGCAGCTATGACAGGGGGCTAGGGTCCGGGGAGCTGTTTTTT
TRBV7-6	-	-	TRBJ2-3	CASSLFPGVRTDTQYF	TGTGCCAGCAGCCTCTTCCCGGGGGTGAGGACAGATACGCAGTATTTT
TRBV7-2	many	-	TRBJ1-2	CASSLNLAADYTF	TGTGCCAGCAGCTTAAATTTAGCAGCGGACTACACCTTC
TRBV7-4	-	-	TRBJ1-1	CASSVNREEAFF	TGTGCCAGCAGCGTAAACCGAGAGGAAGCTTTCTTT
TRBV7-3	many	-	TRBJ2-5	CASSLNRRETQYF	TGTGCCAGCAGCTTAAACAGGAGAGAGACCCAGTACTTC
TRBV28	-	TRBD1	TRBJ1-2	CASSLFRQGAYYGYTF	TGTGCCAGCAGTTTATTTCGGCAGGGGGCGTACTATGGCTACACCTTC
TRBV28	-	TRBD2	TRBJ2-7	CASSSPSGIAYEQYF	TGTGCCAGCTCCTCTCCTAGCGGGATTGCCTACGAGCAGTACTTC